The 21 T cell receptor beta chains in this list originate from one sample, sequenced in a study of blood T cell repertoires in COVID-19 (TCRdb year 2020). Receptors were amplified or captured by the immunoSEQ multiplex PCR assay. In its TCRdb copy, this immuneACCESS table keeps in-frame sequences only and misses some clones. Where compared with another copy, unresolved V genes explain less than half of these, and the others have no known cause. This sample comprises 300,000 or so clones, approximately 90% of them detected only once. Of the sample, approximately 2% is held by the ten largest clones. The sequencing input was peripheral blood. The source of these receptors is a woman aged 25 to 39 with COVID-19, enrolled during active disease.

This rearrangement joins TRBV29-1 to TRBJ1-5; D gene ambiguous. Germline V lookup: CDR1 SQVTM, CDR2 ANQGSEA. V gave up 5 bases and J gave up 7 bases, with 15 bases separating them. The CDR3 totals 13 residues. This CDR3 reads CSVQRGEGQPQHF. In nucleotides, the CDR3 is TGCAGCGTTCAAAGAGGAGAGGGACAGCCCCAGCATTTT.

This chain uses TRBV2 with TRBJ2-1; TRBD1 aligns across 8 bases. V lost 2 bases to trimming and J lost 12 bases; unmatched junction nucleotides: 9. Germline V gives CDR1 SNHLY, CDR2 FYNNEI. This CDR3 region has 14 residues. Written as DNA, the CDR3 is TGTGCCAGCAGTGAAAGAGCAGGGGGCTTACGGCAGTTCTTC. Its protein product is CASSERAGGLRQFF.

The chain has TRBV29-1 and TRBJ1-3; TRBD1 might be the D (5 bases). The CDR3 has 15 amino acids. The germline V and J ends were trimmed by 0 bases and 5 bases, with 14 bases remaining between them. Germline V gene lookup returns CDR1 SQVTM and CDR2 ANQGSEA. The CDR3 coding sequence is TGCAGCGTTGAAGATCTAGGGGCAAATAGAAACACCATATATTTT. Translated, it gives CSVEDLGANRNTIYF.

The genes are TRBV19 and TRBJ2-6; TRBD1 matches at 7 bases. The V and J ends lost 6 bases and 4 bases, in that order; junction bases with no gene match: 6. This CDR3 comprises 15 residues. CDR1 and CDR2 from the germline V gene are LNHDA and SQIVND (reference sequence). The CDR3 DNA reads as TGTGCCAGTAGCATGACAGGGCCCGGGGCCAACGTCCTGACTTTC. It translates to CASSMTGPGANVLTF.

The J gene is TRBJ2-7, the V gene TRBV10-3; 7 positions match TRBD1. Germline CDR1 reads ENHRY; CDR2 reads SYGVKD. Unmatched junction bases numbered 6, after V lost 4 bases and J lost 0 bases. The CDR3 totals 15 residues. CDR3 in amino acids: CAISAGTASSYEQYF. The CDR3, as DNA: TGTGCCATCAGTGCAGGGACAGCGAGCTCCTACGAGCAGTACTTC.

The gene calls are TRBV6-1 and TRBJ2-7; 11 positions match TRBD2. Germline V gene sequence: CDR1 MNHNS, CDR2 SASEGT. The CDR3 has 19 residues. Trimming removed 3 bases from V and 3 bases from J; junction bases left unmatched: 16. CDR3 bases: TGTGCCAGCAGTGAGGAGACGATAGGCCTACTAGCGGGAGTCTACGAGCAGTACTTC. The encoded protein is CASSEETIGLLAGVYEQYF.

The chain combines TRBV18 with TRBJ1-2; D gene unclear. Germline values: CDR1 KGHSH, CDR2 LQKENI. V lost 3 bases and J lost 6, with 8 bases in between. The CDR3 is 12 amino acids. CDR3 DNA: TGTGCCAGCTCACCCGAGTCTGATGGCTACACCTTC. Its translation: CASSPESDGYTF.

The chain has TRBV11-2 and TRBJ1-6; 8 bases align to TRBD1. The CDR3 covers 14 residues. Germline assignment: CDR1 SGHAT and CDR2 FQNNGV. Trimming at V came to 5 bases and at J to 10 bases, leaving 7 bases not matched to a gene. The chain's CDR3 is CASSLTGVSSPLHF. The CDR3 DNA reads TGTGCCAGCAGCCTGACAGGGGTCTCCTCACCCCTCCACTTT.

The V and J genes are TRBV24-1 and TRBJ2-1, with TRBD2 matching 10 bases. Unmatched junction bases numbered 2, after V lost 4 bases and J lost 6 bases. Germline V gene lookup returns CDR1 KGHDR and CDR2 SFDVKD. The CDR3 totals 14 residues. The CDR3 DNA reads as TGTGCCACCAGTGACAGGACTAGCGGCAATGAGCAGTTCTTC. It codes for CATSDRTSGNEQFF.

The chain couples TRBV18 to TRBJ1-1; the match to TRBD1 covers 7 bases. This CDR3 spans 14 amino acids. With 7 bases clipped from V and 1 base from J, the junction kept 6 bases outside the gene matches. Germline values: CDR1 KGHSH, CDR2 LQKENI. The CDR3 sequence: CASYRDSSNTEAFF. CDR3 DNA sequence: TGTGCCAGCTACCGGGACAGTTCGAACACTGAAGCTTTCTTT. The full variable domain, rest sourced from reference TRBV18 and TRBJ1-1, is NAGVMQNPRHLVRRRGQEARLRCSPMKGHSHVYWYRQLPEEGLKFMVYLQKENIIDESGMPKERFSAEFPKEGPSILRIQQVVRGDSAAYFCASYRDSSNTEAFFGQGTRLTVV.

The J gene is TRBJ2-7, the V gene TRBV3-1 (or the pseudogene TRBV3-2); 11 positions match TRBD2. J gave up 9 bases and V 1 base, and 5 bases lay outside the gene matches. In germline, CDR1 is LGHDT, CDR2 YNNKEL (reference sequence). This CDR3 region has 14 residues. The CDR3 DNA is TGTGCCAGCAGCCAAGGCCTAGCGGGAGGAGGGCAGTACTTC. Translating it yields CASSQGLAGGGQYF.

This clone occurred once. The chain combines TRBV9 with TRBJ1-2; D unresolved. Germline values: CDR1 SGDLS, CDR2 YYNGEE. The CDR3 sequence is 17 residues long. With 0 bases removed from V and 4 bases from J, the gap between germline ends came to 19 bases. In DNA, the CDR3 is TGTGCCAGCAGCGTAGTACCTCTTTCACGGAGGTCCTATGGCTACACCTTC. The encoded protein is CASSVVPLSRRSYGYTF.

Note on this clone: Other DNA variants within this sample encode the same CDR3. The chain links TRBV19 to TRBJ1-2; TRBD1 matches at 7 bases. The CDR3 has 13 residues. V was clipped by 3 bases and J by 3 bases; unmatched bases: 1. Germline V gene lookup returns CDR1 LNHDA and CDR2 SQIVND (reference sequence). CDR3 bases: TGTGCCAGTAGTATCGACAGGGACTATGGCTACACCTTC. Translating gives CASSIDRDYGYTF.

The genes are TRBV4-1 and TRBJ1-6; perhaps TRBD1 as D (6 bases). V dropped 0 bases and J dropped 5 bases, with 14 bases sitting between them. The CDR3 sequence is 17 residues long. Germline CDR1 reads MGHRA; CDR2 reads YSYEKL. This chain's CDR3 is CASSQDPGDRHNSPLHF. The CDR3 DNA reads TGCGCCAGCAGCCAAGACCCTGGTGACAGGCATAATTCACCCCTCCACTTT.

This CDR3 is CASRSFGQGYFGYTF. CDR3 in DNA: TGTGCCAGCAGGTCATTTGGACAGGGATACTTCGGCTACACCTTC. The gene calls are TRBV6-5 and TRBJ1-2; 8 nucleotides match TRBD1. V was pared by 6 bases and J by 8 bases, with 14 bases of the junction left unmatched. This CDR3 contains 15 residues. CDR1 and CDR2 (germline): MNHEY, SVGAGI.

In regard to this clone: Within the sample, other DNA sequences also encode this same CDR3. The J gene is TRBJ1-1, the V gene TRBV15, with D possibly TRBD1 on 5 matching bases. This CDR3 comprises 13 residues. V dropped 2 bases and J dropped 1 base, with 5 bases sitting between them. Germline CDR1 reads LNHNV; CDR2 reads YYDKDF (reference sequence). This CDR3 is CATSRQGNTEAFF. CDR3 DNA: TGTGCCACCAGCAGACAGGGGAACACTGAAGCTTTCTTT.

The gene calls are TRBV9 and TRBJ2-1; 7 positions agree with TRBD1. The CDR3 covers 15 residues. CDR1 is SGDLS and CDR2 is YYNGEE in the germline V gene. J was trimmed by 8 bases and V by 3 bases; bases with no gene match: 11. CDR3 sequence reads: CASSASGTAGDEQFF. The CDR3 bases are TGTGCCAGCAGCGCCTCCGGGACAGCCGGGGATGAGCAGTTCTTC.

The CDR3 DNA reads as TGTGCCAGCAGCCTCCAGCTAGCGGGAGGGACAGATACGCAGTATTTT. This gives the protein CASSLQLAGGTDTQYF. V and J are TRBV7-9 and TRBJ2-3; 12 bases are shared with TRBD2. Germline V gives CDR1 SEHNR, CDR2 FQNEAQ (reference sequence). This CDR3 has 16 amino acids. J lost 3 bases, V lost 5 bases, and 6 bases had no gene match.

V usage is TRBV6-4 and J usage is TRBJ2-6; 7 bases are a match to TRBD1. Germline V gives CDR1 MRHNA, CDR2 SNTAGT. With V trimmed by 4 bases and J by 3 bases, 6 bases remained unmatched. This CDR3 is 16 amino acids long. The CDR3 coding sequence is TGTGCCAGCAGTGCCGAAGGGGGCTTTGGGGCCAACGTCCTGACTTTC. It yields the protein CASSAEGGFGANVLTF.

Of note for this clone: Distinct nucleotide sequences in the sample also encode this CDR3. This chain links TRBV30 with TRBJ1-4, with a weak D call TRBD1 (5 bases). The CDR3 runs to 14 residues. The V end lost 2 bases, the J end lost 8 bases, and 15 bases lay between the germline ends. Germline lookup yields CDR1 GTSNPN and CDR2 SVGIG (reference sequence). As DNA, the CDR3 is TGTGCCTGGAGTCCCCGGGGGGGAGGCGAAAAACTGTTTTTT. Amino acids: CAWSPRGGGEKLFF.

The CDR3 sequence is CASSQPGLGNSPLHF. CDR3 in DNA: TGTGCCAGCAGCCAACCGGGTCTTGGGAATTCACCCCTCCACTTT. The chain combines TRBV3-1 (or the pseudogene TRBV3-2) with TRBJ1-6, with D unresolved. V was shortened by 2 bases and J by 7 bases, with 12 bases between the two germline ends. Germline V gene lookup returns CDR1 LGHDT and CDR2 YNNKEL (reference sequence). This CDR3 is built from 15 residues.